This paragraph reports one T cell receptor beta chain. What it binds is unknown. Time point indicated: inflamed ileum from the surgical specimen. This record comes from a study of T cell repertoires in ileal Crohn's disease. Looking at the study overall: Per sample, roughly 0.5 micrograms of biopsy DNA were TCRB immunosequenced.

Overall study findings and caveats: Active smokers at surgery had more clonal expansions than non-smokers. Mucosal expansions were suggested to be mainly CD8 T cells.

Generated by immunoSEQ multiplex PCR, the TCRdb table keeps only in-frame clones and is missing some. Among about 14,000 clones, 70% to 85% were seen once, and the ten largest hold 14%. The sample consisted of ileal tissue. This clonotype originated in an adult with Crohn's disease.

DNA of the CDR3: TGTGCCAGCAGTCGGACAAGGTCGAATGAAAAACTGTTTTTT. Its translation: CASSRTRSNEKLFF. The chain has TRBV27 and TRBJ1-4; tentatively, D is TRBD1 (5 bases). Germline CDR1 is MNHEY and CDR2 is SMNVEV (reference sequence). This CDR3 is built from 14 residues. V shed 5 bases and J shed 5 bases, with 12 bases lying between them.